The 7 T cell receptor beta chains in this list originate from one sample, sequenced in a study of shared clonotypes between healthy human individuals (TCRdb year 2020). The method behind the library was the immunoSEQ multiplex PCR assay. TCRdb retrieved this table from immuneACCESS and kept in-frame rearrangements only. Not all clones are present; in checked studies, unresolved V genes account for under half, and no reason is known for the remainder. The sample has about 1 million clones on record, 65% to 80% of them singletons. In total, the top ten clones hold roughly 1.4% of the sample. The sample was memory CD4+ T cells sorted from blood. The sample's cell subset or site, from its label and the paper: CD45RA-negative fraction. All receptors come from a man in his late teens or twenties in good health.

For the CDR3, the DNA is TGCGCCAGCAGCTTGCGGACTAGCGGGGCGTACAATGAGCAGTTCTTC. It encodes CASSLRTSGAYNEQFF. The J gene is TRBJ2-1, the V gene TRBV5-1, with 12 bases matching TRBD2. The ends lost 1 base at V and 4 bases at J; junction bases unmatched: 3. The V gene's germline CDR1 is SGHRS and CDR2 YFSETQ. The CDR3 contains 16 residues.

This clone showed up just a few times. This chain links TRBV29-1 with TRBJ2-1, with TRBD1 matching 7 bases. The CDR3 is 11 residues long. The germline V gene encodes CDR1 SQVTM and CDR2 ANQGSEA. Trimming removed 7 bases from V and 7 bases from J; junction bases left unmatched: 4. As DNA, the CDR3 is TGCAGCGCGACAGGGATGAATGAGCAGTTCTTC. Its translation: CSATGMNEQFF.

A word on this clone: The sample carries other DNA sequences with the same CDR3. The genes are TRBV9 and TRBJ2-5, with 7 nucleotides matching TRBD1. Germline V gives CDR1 SGDLS, CDR2 YYNGEE. V shed 0 bases, J shed 4 bases, and the junction held 3 bases outside the gene matches. The CDR3 length is 14 residues. This chain's CDR3 is CASSVGAGGETQYF. The DNA for the CDR3 is TGTGCCAGCAGCGTAGGGGCAGGGGGAGAGACCCAGTACTTC.

The chain couples TRBV11-2 to TRBJ2-7; a weak D match, TRBD2 (5 bases). The length of the CDR3 is 13 residues. CDR1 and CDR2 from the germline V gene are SGHAT and FQNNGV. With 8 bases removed from V and 3 bases from J, the gap between germline ends came to 14 bases. The CDR3, as DNA: TGTGCCAGCTCGGGATCGATAGGCTACGAGCAGTACTTC. Translating it yields CASSGSIGYEQYF. The whole variable domain, filled in from reference TRBV11-2 and TRBJ2-7, reads EAGVAQSPRYKIIEKRQSVAFWCNPISGHATLYWYQQILGQGPKLLIQFQNNGVVDDSQLPKDRFSAERLKGVDSTLKIQPAKLEDSAVYLCASSGSIGYEQYFGPGTRLTVT.

V and J are TRBV2 and TRBJ2-1; a possible D gene is TRBD2 (6 bases). Germline CDR1 SNHLY, CDR2 FYNNEI. CDR3 length: 14 amino acids. V was pared by 7 bases and J by 4 bases, with 14 bases between. The CDR3 DNA reads as TGTGCCAGCAAGGATAGCGGACTGTACAATGAGCAGTTCTTC. Translating gives CASKDSGLYNEQFF.

Remarks on this clone: The same CDR3 is also encoded by other DNA sequences in this sample. This sequence joins TRBV5-1 and TRBJ2-5, with D unresolved. Between the trimmed V and J ends, which lost 0 bases and 1 base, there was a span of 7 bases. This CDR3 has 14 amino acids. Germline assignment: CDR1 SGHRS and CDR2 YFSETQ. The CDR3 nucleotides are TGCGCCAGCAGCTTGGGACGGACCCAAGAGACCCAGTACTTC. Residues: CASSLGRTQETQYF.

V and J are TRBV2 and TRBJ2-7; TRBD1 agrees at 10 bases. The J segment lost 7 bases and the V segment lost 7 bases, leaving 10 bases of the junction unmatched. The germline gives CDR1 SNHLY, CDR2 FYNNEI. The CDR3 contains 14 residues. CDR3 region: CASIGTGVGGEQYF. In DNA, the CDR3 is TGTGCCAGCATTGGGACAGGGGTAGGGGGTGAGCAGTACTTC.